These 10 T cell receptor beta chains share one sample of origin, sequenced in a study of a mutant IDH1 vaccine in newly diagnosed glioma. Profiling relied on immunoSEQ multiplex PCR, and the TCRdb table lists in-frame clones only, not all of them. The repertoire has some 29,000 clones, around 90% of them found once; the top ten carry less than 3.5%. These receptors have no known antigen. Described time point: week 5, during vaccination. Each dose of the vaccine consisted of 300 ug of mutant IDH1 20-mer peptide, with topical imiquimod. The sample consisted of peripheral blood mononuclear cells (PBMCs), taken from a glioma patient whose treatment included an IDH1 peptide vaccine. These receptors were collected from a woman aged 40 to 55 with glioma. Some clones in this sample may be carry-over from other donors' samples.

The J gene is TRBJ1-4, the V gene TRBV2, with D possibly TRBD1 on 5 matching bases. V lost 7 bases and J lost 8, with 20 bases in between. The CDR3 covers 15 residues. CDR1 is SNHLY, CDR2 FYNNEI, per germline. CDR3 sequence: CASNRNLGGEEKLFF. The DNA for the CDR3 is TGTGCCAGCAATAGGAACCTGGGGGGGGAGGAAAAACTGTTTTTT.

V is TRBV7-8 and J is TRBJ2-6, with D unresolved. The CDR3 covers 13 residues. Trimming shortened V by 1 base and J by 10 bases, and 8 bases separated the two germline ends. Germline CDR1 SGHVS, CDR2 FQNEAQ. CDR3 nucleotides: TGTGCCAGCAGCTTAGAGGCACGGAACGTCCTGACTTTC. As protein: CASSLEARNVLTF.

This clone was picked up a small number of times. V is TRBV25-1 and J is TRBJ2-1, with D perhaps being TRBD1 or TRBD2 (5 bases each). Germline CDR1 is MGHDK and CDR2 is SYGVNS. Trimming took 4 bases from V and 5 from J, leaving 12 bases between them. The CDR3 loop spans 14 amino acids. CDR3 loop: CASSGRDQDNEQFF. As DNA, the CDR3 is TGTGCCAGCAGTGGCCGGGACCAAGACAATGAGCAGTTCTTC. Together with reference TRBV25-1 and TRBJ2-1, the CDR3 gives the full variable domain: EADIYQTPRYLVIGTGKKITLECSQTMGHDKMYWYQQDPGMELHLIHYSYGVNSTEKGDLSSESTVSRIRTEHFPLTLESARPSHTSQYLCASSGRDQDNEQFFGPGTRLTVL.

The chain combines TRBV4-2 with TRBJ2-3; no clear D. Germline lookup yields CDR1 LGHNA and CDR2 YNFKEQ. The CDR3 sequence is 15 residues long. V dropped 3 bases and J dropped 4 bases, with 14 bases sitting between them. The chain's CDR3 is CASSHPDPQSDTQYF. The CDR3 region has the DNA TGTGCCAGCAGCCACCCTGACCCACAGTCAGATACGCAGTATTTT.

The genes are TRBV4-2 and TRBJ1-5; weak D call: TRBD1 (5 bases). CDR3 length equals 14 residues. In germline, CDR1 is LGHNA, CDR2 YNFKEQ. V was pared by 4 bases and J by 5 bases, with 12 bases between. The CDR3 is CASSPEAGDQPQHF. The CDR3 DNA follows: TGTGCCAGCAGCCCTGAGGCGGGGGATCAGCCCCAGCATTTT.

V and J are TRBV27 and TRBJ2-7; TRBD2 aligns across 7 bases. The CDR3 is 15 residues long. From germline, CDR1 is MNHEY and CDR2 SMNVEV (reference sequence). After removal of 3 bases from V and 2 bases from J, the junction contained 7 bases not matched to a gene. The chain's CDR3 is CASSFSLAVTYEQYF. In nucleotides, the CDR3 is TGTGCCAGCAGTTTTAGTCTAGCGGTTACCTACGAGCAGTACTTC.

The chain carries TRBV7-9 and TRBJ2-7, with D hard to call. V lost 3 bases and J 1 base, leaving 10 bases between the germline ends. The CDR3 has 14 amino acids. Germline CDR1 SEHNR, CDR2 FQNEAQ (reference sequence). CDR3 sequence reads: CASSFQLNSYEQYF. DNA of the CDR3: TGTGCCAGCAGCTTCCAGCTAAATTCCTACGAGCAGTACTTC. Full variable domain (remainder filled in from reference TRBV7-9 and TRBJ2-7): DTGVSQNPRHKITKRGQNVTFRCDPISEHNRLYWYRQTLGQGPEFLTYFQNEAQLEKSRLLSDRFSAERPKGSFSTLEIQRTEQGDSAMYLCASSFQLNSYEQYFGPGTRLTVT.

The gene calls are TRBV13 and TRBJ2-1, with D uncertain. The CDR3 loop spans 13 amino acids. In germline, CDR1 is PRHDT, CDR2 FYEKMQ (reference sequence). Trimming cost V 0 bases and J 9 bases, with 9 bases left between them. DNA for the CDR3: TGTGCCAGCAGCTTAGGCCCCCTTAGTGAGCAGTTCTTC. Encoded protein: CASSLGPLSEQFF.

Here the CDR3 DNA reads TGTGCCAGCTCGTTAAGGGGGGACAGGGGATCCTACAATGAGCAGTTCTTC. It specifies CASSLRGDRGSYNEQFF. The V call is TRBV9, the J call TRBJ2-1; TRBD1 matches 10 bases. Germline assignment: CDR1 SGDLS and CDR2 YYNGEE. There are 17 residues in the CDR3. V dropped 7 bases and J dropped 1; count of bases not matched to a gene: 11.

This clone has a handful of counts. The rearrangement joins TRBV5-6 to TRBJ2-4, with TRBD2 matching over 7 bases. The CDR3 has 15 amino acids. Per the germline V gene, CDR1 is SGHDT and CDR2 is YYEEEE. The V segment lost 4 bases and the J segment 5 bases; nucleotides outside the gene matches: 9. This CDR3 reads CASSPRGRVENIQYF. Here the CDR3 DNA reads TGTGCCAGCAGCCCCCGGGGGAGGGTTGAAAACATTCAGTACTTC.